This T cell receptor beta chain is drawn from a study of blood T cell repertoires in COVID-19 (dated by TCRdb to about 2020). Looking at the study overall: Samples covering the acute and convalescent phases of COVID-19 were provided by collaborators in the United States, Italy and Spain. Nearly every sample came with metadata listing a de-identified subject ID, COVID-19 status, age in years and sex. Samples were obtained from the ongoing ImmuneRACE study (first 160 participants) and from 1,254 subjects provided by 6 global collaborators. The prospective study material was composed of cDNA or gDNA derived from T cells, B-cell-depleted T cells, or PBMCs. A freely available public database, intended as a resource for researchers studying the immune response to SARS-CoV-2, is where the repertoires were released. The dataset comprised deeply sampled blood TCRbeta repertoires from subjects exposed to, actively infected with, or recovered from COVID-19. HLA class I and class II types, where available, came from metadata supplied by the sample provider rather than from assay-based typing. Study-wide findings and limitations: How much clinical and demographic metadata was included differed by source and by participant, and the metadata was provided uncurated.

Each collaborating institution followed its own protocols to collect whole blood in K2EDTA tubes. For TCRbeta analysis, collaborators shipped samples in one of three forms: frozen whole blood, isolated PBMCs, or DNA extracted from either of those sample types. The CDR3 starts with the cysteine, ends with the phenylalanine, and has 15 residues. Just CDR3 DNA is preserved here, 45 bases in frame from base 1. Based on the germline V gene (reference sequence), the CDR1 and CDR2 sequences are LNHDA and SQIVND. The V end gives up 7 bases and the J end 6 bases, leaving 10 bases in the junction not matched to a gene. As to this clone: What this receptor recognizes is not known. Per-base quality was not reported, and no clone a single base away is much larger than it.

TCRbeta CDR3 regions were amplified from genomic DNA by means of the immunoSEQ Assay, a bias-controlled multiplex PCR. On the study's bioinformatics: Nucleated cell counts per sample were estimated from amplification of reference gene primers within the assay. To quantify the absolute abundance of each unique TCRbeta CDR3 rearrangement, sequence reads were collapsed and filtered. For each sample, productive Simpson clonality was calculated as the square root of Simpson's diversity index over productive rearrangements. The table was pulled from immuneACCESS by TCRdb, which kept in-frame rearrangements only. Such tables lose some clones; where checked, under half of the loss comes from unresolved V genes, and the rest has no known cause. For V, J and clone size, that table is used; D and trimming come from the DNA. The sample contains a few hundred thousand clones, 85% to 90% of them found a single time. Roughly 0.8% of the sample comes from the top ten.

The sequence derives from a man aged 25-40 years with acute or convalescent COVID-19. Sequencing was done on a sample of peripheral blood. The sequence joins TRBV19 to TRBJ2-2; TRBD2 lines up with 8 middle nucleotides. The CDR3 protein: CASNLAGGAPGELFF. The bases are TGTGCCAGTAACCTAGCCGGGGGGGCCCCCGGGGAGCTGTTTTTT.